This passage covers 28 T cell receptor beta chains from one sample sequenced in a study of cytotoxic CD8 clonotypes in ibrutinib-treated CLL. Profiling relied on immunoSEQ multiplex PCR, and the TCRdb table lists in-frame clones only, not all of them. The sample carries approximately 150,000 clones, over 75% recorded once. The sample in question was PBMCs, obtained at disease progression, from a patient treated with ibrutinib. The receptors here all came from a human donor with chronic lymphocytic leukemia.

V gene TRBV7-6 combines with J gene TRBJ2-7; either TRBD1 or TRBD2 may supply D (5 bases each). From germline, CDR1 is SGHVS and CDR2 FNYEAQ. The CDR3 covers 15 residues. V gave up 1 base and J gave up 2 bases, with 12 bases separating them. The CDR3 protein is CASSLGGGPTYEQYF. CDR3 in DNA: TGTGCCAGCAGCTTAGGTGGGGGTCCCACCTACGAGCAGTACTTC. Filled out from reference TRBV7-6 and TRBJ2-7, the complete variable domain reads GAGVSQSPRYKVTKRGQDVALRCDPISGHVSLYWYRQALGQGPEFLTYFNYEAQQDKSGLPNDRFSAERPEGSISTLTIQRTEQRDSAMYRCASSLGGGPTYEQYFGPGTRLTVT.

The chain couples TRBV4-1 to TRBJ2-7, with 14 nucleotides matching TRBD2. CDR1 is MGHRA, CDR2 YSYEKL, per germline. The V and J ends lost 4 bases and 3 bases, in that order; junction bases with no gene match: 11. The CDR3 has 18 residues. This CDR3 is CASSPRLAGGPFFYEQYF. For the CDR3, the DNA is TGCGCCAGCAGCCCGAGACTAGCGGGAGGGCCTTTTTTCTACGAGCAGTACTTC.

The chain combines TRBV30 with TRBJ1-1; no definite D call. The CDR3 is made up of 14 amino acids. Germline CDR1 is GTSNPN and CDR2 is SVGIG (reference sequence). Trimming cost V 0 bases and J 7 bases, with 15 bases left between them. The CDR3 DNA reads TGTGCCTGGAGTGTACCCCCGGGGTTACGTGAAGCTTTCTTT. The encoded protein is CAWSVPPGLREAFF. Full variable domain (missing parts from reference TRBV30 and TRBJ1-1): SQTIHQWPATLVQPVGSPLSLECTVEGTSNPNLYWYRQAAGRGLQLLFYSVGIGQISSEVPQNLSASRPQDRQFILSSKKLLLSDSGFYLCAWSVPPGLREAFFGQGTRLTVV.

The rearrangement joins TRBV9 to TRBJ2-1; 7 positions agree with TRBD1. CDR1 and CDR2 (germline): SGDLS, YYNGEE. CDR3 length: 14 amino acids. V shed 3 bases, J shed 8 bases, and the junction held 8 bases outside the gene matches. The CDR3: CASSGLTTGDEQFF. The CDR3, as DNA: TGTGCCAGCAGCGGATTAACAACAGGGGATGAGCAGTTCTTC.

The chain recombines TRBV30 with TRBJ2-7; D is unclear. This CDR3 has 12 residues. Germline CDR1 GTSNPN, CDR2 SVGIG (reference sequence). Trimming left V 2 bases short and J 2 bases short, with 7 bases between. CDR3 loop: CAWSSGTYEQYF. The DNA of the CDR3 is TGTGCCTGGAGTAGTGGAACCTACGAGCAGTACTTC.

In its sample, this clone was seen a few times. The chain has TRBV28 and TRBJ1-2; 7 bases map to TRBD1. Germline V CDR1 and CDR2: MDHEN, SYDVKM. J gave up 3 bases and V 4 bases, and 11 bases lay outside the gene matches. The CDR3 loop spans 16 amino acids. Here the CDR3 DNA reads TGTGCCAGCAGTTACCCCGACAGGGCACCCCACTATGGCTACACCTTC. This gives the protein CASSYPDRAPHYGYTF.

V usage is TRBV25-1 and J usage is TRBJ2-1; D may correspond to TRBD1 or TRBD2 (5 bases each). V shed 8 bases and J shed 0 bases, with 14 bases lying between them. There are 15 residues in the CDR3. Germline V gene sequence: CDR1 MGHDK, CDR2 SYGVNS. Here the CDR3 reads CASRRDDSSYNEQFF. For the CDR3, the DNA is TGTGCCAGCCGAAGGGACGACAGCTCCTACAATGAGCAGTTCTTC.

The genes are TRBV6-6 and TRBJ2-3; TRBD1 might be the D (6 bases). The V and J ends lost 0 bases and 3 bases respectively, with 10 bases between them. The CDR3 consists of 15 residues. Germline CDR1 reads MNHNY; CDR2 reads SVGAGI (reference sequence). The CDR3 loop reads CASSYSGHVTDTQYF. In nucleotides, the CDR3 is TGTGCCAGCAGTTACTCGGGACATGTTACAGATACGCAGTATTTT.

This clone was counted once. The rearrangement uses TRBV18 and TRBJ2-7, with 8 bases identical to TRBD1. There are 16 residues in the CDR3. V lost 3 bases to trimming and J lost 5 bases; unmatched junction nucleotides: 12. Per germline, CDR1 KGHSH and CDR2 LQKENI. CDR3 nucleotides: TGTGCCAGCTCACCGATTTTCGGGCAGGGACAGGACGAGCAGTACTTC. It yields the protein CASSPIFGQGQDEQYF.

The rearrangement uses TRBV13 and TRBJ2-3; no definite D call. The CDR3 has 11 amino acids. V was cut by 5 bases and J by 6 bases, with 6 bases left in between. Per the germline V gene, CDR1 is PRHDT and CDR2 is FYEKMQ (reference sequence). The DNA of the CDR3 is TGTGCCAGCAGCACAGAGGATACGCAGTATTTT. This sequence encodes CASSTEDTQYF.

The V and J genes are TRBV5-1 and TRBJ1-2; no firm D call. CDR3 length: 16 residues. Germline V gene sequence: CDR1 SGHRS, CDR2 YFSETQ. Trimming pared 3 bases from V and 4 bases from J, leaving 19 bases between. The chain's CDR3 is CASSSQLRGTGYGYTF. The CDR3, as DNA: TGCGCCAGCAGCTCTCAACTGCGGGGAACTGGCTATGGCTACACCTTC.

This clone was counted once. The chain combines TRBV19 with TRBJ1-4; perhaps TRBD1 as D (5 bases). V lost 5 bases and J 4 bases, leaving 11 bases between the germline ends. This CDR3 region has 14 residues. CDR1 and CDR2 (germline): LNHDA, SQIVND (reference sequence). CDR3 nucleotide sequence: TGTGCCAGTAGTTGGGACGGCGGTAATGAAAAACTGTTTTTT. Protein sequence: CASSWDGGNEKLFF.

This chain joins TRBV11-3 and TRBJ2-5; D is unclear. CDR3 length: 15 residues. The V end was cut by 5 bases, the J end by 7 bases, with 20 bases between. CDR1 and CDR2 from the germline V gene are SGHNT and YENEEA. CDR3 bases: TGTGCCAGCAGCCCTAGGTTGTTTCTTGACGGGACCCAGTACTTC. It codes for CASSPRLFLDGTQYF.

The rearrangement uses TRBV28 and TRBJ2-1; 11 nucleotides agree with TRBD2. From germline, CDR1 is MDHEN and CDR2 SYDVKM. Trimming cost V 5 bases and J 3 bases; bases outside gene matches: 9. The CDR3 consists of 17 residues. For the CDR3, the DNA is TGTGCCAGCAGTGGTACTAGCGGGAGCGCCGACTACAATGAGCAGTTCTTC. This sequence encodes CASSGTSGSADYNEQFF.

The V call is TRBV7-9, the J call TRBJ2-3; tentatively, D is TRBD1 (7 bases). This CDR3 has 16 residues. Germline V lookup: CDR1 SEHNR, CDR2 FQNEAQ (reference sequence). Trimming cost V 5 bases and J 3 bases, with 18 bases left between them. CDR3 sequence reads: CASSVMSGGGTDTQYF. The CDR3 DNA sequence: TGTGCCAGCAGCGTAATGTCAGGGGGAGGAACAGATACGCAGTATTTT.

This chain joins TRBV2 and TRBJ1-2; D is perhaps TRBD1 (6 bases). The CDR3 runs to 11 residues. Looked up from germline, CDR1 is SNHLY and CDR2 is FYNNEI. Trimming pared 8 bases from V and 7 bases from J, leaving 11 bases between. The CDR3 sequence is CASGGSGGYTF. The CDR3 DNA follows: TGTGCCAGCGGGGGCTCGGGTGGCTACACCTTC.

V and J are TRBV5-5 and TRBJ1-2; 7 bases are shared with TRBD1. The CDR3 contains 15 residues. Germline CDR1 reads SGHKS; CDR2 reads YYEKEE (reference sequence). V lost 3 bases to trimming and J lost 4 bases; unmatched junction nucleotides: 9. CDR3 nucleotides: TGTGCCAGCAGCTCACAGACAGGGATCCCCTATGGCTACACCTTC. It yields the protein CASSSQTGIPYGYTF.

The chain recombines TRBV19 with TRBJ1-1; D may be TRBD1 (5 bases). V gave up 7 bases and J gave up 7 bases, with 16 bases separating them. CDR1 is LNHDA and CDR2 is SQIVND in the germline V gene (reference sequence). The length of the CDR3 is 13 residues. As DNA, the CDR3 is TGTGCCAGTAAAGATCAGGGTGCTTTTGAAGCTTTCTTT. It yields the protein CASKDQGAFEAFF.

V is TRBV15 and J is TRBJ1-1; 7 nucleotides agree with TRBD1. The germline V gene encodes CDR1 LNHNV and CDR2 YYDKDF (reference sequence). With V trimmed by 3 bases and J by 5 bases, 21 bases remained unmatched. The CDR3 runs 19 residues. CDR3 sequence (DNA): TGTGCCACCAGCAGGCTCCACCTCGGGGAGAGACAGGGCCGTACTGAAGCTTTCTTT. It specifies CATSRLHLGERQGRTEAFF.

CDR3: CASSLAVGTLSETQYF. As DNA, the CDR3 is TGCGCCAGCAGCTTGGCCGTCGGGACGCTCTCAGAGACCCAGTACTTC. This chain connects TRBV5-1 to TRBJ2-5; the D gene could be TRBD1 or TRBD2 (5 bases each). The germline V gene has CDR1 SGHRS and CDR2 YFSETQ. The CDR3 sequence is 16 residues long. Trimming cost V 0 bases and J 4 bases, with 16 bases left between them.

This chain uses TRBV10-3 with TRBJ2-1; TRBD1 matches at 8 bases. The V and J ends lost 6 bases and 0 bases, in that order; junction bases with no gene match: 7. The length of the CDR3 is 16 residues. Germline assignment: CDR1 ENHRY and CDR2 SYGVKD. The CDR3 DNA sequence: TGTGCCATCAGCTCACAGGGGGAGAGCTCCTACAATGAGCAGTTCTTC. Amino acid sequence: CAISSQGESSYNEQFF.

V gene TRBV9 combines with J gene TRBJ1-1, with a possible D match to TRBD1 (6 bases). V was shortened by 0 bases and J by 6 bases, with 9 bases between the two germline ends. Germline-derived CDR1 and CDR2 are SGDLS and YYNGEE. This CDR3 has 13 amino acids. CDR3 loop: CASSVAAGAEAFF. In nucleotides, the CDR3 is TGTGCCAGCAGCGTAGCGGCAGGGGCTGAAGCTTTCTTT.

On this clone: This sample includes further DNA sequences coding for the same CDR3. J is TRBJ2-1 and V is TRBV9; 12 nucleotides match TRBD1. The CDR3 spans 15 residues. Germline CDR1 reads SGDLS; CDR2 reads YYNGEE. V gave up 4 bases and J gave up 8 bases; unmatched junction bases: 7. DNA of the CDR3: TGTGCCAGCAGCTTCCGGGACAGGGGGCACGATGAGCAGTTCTTC. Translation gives CASSFRDRGHDEQFF.

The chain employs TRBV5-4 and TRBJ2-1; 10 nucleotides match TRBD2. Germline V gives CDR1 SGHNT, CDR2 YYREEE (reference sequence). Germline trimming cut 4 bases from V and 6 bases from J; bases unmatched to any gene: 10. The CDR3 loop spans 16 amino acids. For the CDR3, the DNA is TGTGCCAGCAGCCAGGGAGGGACTAGCGTTCGCAATGAGCAGTTCTTC. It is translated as CASSQGGTSVRNEQFF.

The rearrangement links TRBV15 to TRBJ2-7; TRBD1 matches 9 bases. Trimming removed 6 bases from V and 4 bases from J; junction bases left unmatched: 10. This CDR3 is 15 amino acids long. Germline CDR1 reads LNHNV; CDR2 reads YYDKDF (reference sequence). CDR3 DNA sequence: TGTGCCACCAGTAGGACAGGGGACCTCCTATACGAGCAGTACTTC. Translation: CATSRTGDLLYEQYF.

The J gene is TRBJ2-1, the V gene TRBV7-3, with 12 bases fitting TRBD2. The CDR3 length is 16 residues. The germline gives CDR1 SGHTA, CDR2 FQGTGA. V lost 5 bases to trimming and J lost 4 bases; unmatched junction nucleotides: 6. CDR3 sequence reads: CASSPRTSGAYNEQFF. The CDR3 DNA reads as TGTGCCAGCAGCCCCCGGACTAGCGGGGCTTACAATGAGCAGTTCTTC. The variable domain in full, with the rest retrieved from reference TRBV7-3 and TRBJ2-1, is GAGVSQTPSNKVTEKGKYVELRCDPISGHTALYWYRQSLGQGPEFLIYFQGTGAADDSGLPNDRFFAVRPEGSVSTLKIQRTERGDSAVYLCASSPRTSGAYNEQFFGPGTRLTVL.

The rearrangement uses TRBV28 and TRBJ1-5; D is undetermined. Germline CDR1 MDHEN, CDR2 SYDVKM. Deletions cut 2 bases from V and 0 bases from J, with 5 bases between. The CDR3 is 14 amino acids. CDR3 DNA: TGTGCCAGCAGTTTAGGGGATAGCAATCAGCCCCAGCATTTT. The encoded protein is CASSLGDSNQPQHF.

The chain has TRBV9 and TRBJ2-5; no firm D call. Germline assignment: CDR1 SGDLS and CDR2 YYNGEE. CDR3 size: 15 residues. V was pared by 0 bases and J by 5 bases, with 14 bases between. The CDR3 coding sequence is TGTGCCAGCAGCGTAGGATCGGAACCCGGGGAGACCCAGTACTTC. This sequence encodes CASSVGSEPGETQYF.